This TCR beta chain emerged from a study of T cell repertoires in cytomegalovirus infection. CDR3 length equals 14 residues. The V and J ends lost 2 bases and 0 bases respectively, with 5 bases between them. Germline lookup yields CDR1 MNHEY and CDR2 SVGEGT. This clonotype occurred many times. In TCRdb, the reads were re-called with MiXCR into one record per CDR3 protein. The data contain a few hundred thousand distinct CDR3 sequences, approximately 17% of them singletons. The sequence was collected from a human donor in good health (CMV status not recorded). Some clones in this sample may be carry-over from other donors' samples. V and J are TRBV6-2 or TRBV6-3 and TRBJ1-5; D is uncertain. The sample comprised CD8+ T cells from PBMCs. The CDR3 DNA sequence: TGTGCCAGCAGTTACCACTATAGCAATCAGCCCCAGCATTTT. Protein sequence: CASSYHYSNQPQHF.